The next 5 T cell receptor beta chains were all read from a single sample in a study of early T cells in non-severe SARS-CoV-2 infection. TCRdb re-derived calls from the 5' RACE reads in MiXCR, one entry per CDR3 protein. The repertoire holds 85,000 to 100,000 distinct CDR3 sequences, roughly 17% seen once, with about 1.3% in the top ten. Sequencing was carried out using whole blood. The source is an adult who was a healthcare worker with PCR-confirmed SARS-CoV-2 infection or an uninfected control (not recorded which).

This clonotype has at least ten counts. The chain joins TRBV18 to TRBJ2-3; D remains unclear. The ends were cut back, 2 bases at V and 3 bases at J, with 9 bases in the middle. CDR3 length equals 14 residues. CDR1 KGHSH and CDR2 LQKENI come from the germline V gene. The CDR3 nucleotides are TGTGCCAGCTCACCATCCCCGACGACAGATACGCAGTATTTT. It yields the protein CASSPSPTTDTQYF.

In its sample, this clonotype was seen a few times. The chain carries TRBV11-2 and TRBJ2-1; D possibly corresponds to TRBD2 (5 bases). The CDR3 has 13 residues. Germline V gene lookup returns CDR1 SGHAT and CDR2 FQNNGV. V lost 8 bases and J 7 bases, leaving 15 bases between the germline ends. CDR3 loop: CASSATINNEQFF. Here the CDR3 DNA reads TGTGCCAGCTCGGCGACTATAAATAATGAGCAGTTCTTC.

This clonotype appeared a few times. V and J are TRBV18 and TRBJ2-6; TRBD2 might be the D (5 bases). With 3 bases removed from V and 3 bases from J, the gap between germline ends came to 12 bases. The germline V gene encodes CDR1 KGHSH and CDR2 LQKENI. This CDR3 region has 16 residues. The CDR3 spells CASSPPVGSGANVLTF. CDR3 DNA: TGTGCCAGCTCACCGCCGGTGGGGAGTGGGGCCAACGTCCTGACTTTC.

The chain combines TRBV7-2 with TRBJ2-1; 9 bases match TRBD2. The CDR3 length is 15 residues. With 5 bases clipped from V and 4 bases from J, the junction kept 6 bases outside the gene matches. Per the germline V gene, CDR1 is SGHTA and CDR2 is FQGNSA. This CDR3 is CASSRTSADYNEQFF. The CDR3 region has the DNA TGTGCCAGCAGCAGGACTAGCGCGGATTACAATGAGCAGTTCTTC. Full variable domain (missing parts from reference TRBV7-2 and TRBJ2-1): GAGVSQSPSNKVTEKGKDVELRCDPISGHTALYWYRQSLGQGLEFLIYFQGNSAPDKSGLPSDRFSAERTGGSVSTLTIQRTQQEDSAVYLCASSRTSADYNEQFFGPGTRLTVL.

The sample holds a few counts of this clonotype. The V and J genes are TRBV29-1 and TRBJ2-1; 8 nucleotides agree with TRBD1. The V segment lost 4 bases and the J segment 4 bases; nucleotides outside the gene matches: 3. Germline V gives CDR1 SQVTM, CDR2 ANQGSEA. This CDR3 is 13 amino acids long. Here the CDR3 DNA reads TGCAGCGTTGTGGACAGGGATTACAATGAGCAGTTCTTC. Its protein product is CSVVDRDYNEQFF.